The present T cell receptor beta chain was sequenced within a study of blood T cell repertoires in COVID-19. Germline V gene data show CDR1 as MGHRA and CDR2 as YSYEKL. Trimming pared 4 bases from V and 8 bases from J, leaving 18 bases between. CDR3 length equals 15 residues. Produced via immunoSEQ multiplex PCR; TCRdb's table is partial and in-frame only. The sample carries under 350,000 clones, 83% recorded once. The chain uses TRBV4-1 and TRBJ2-1, with D possibly being TRBD2 (5 bases). This TCR was sampled from a man in his 60s who had recovered from COVID-19. The sample was peripheral blood. Here the CDR3 DNA reads TGCGCCAGCAGCCCAAGGAGGACCACCGCCCATGAGCAGTTCTTC. This gives the protein CASSPRRTTAHEQFF.